This TCR beta chain was recovered during a study of T cell responses to AZD1222 COVID-19 vaccine. Trimming took 5 bases from V and 3 from J; bases not matched to a gene: 4. This CDR3 region has 14 residues. Germline CDR1 and CDR2: LNHDA and SQIVND (reference sequence). As for this clone: Its cognate antigen is unknown.

Study-wide results and limits: The study identified only six AZD1222 recipients as seropositive at baseline.

This table comes from immunoSEQ multiplex PCR, and its TCRdb copy is limited to in-frame clones, with some not included. The sample lists approximately 100,000 clones; around 90% were seen once. Sequences were derived from peripheral blood, sampled on day 0 of AZD1222 vaccination. V and J are TRBV19 and TRBJ1-1; TRBD1 aligns across 9 bases. This TCR derives from an adult in good health. CDR3 loop: CASSPGQGYTEAFF. DNA of the CDR3: TGTGCCAGTAGTCCCGGACAGGGGTACACTGAAGCTTTCTTT.